This T cell receptor beta chain was obtained from a study of T-cell reconstitution after alpha-beta-depleted transplantation in children (dated by TCRdb to the mid-2010s). About the investigation overall: Using TCR repertoire profiling, the study followed T-cell immune reconstitution in a quantitative way in children after TCRalphabeta/CD19-depleted allogeneic hematopoietic cell transplantation.

Trimming removed 1 base from V and 1 base from J, leaving 12 bases between the germline ends. The CDR3 runs 15 residues from the cysteine to the phenylalanine. Only the CDR3 portion is preserved as DNA: 45 bases, with reading frame beginning at the first base. The germline V gene encodes CDR1 DFQATT and CDR2 SNEGSKA (reference sequence). This clonotype was seen many times. Its antigen target is currently unknown. Nothing much larger sits one base from this clone, and base qualities are not available. Preparation of the library involved PCR. For sequencing, an Illumina HiSeq 2500 was employed. To normalize quantification of the TCRbeta repertoire, the TCR libraries were built with molecular barcoding that relied on unique molecular identifiers. The public sequencing data were trimmed at Q25 with fastp and processed into clonotypes with MiXCR by TCRdb, which kept only in-frame beta chains. Identical CDR3 proteins give one entry, which carries the most common genes and DNA. For this sample the table gives more than 550,000 distinct CDR3 sequences, of which over 9.5% were detected only once. The top ten hold roughly 4% of the sample.

The chain uses TRBV20-1 and TRBJ2-3; possibly the D gene is TRBD2, per 5 matching bases. The starting material was PBMCs from the stem cell graft donor, obtained from the stem cell graft. The clonotype comes from a human donor who donated a stem cell graft to a child with acute myeloid leukemia. The CDR3 here reads CSARVGSSGTDTQYF. The DNA is TGCAGTGCTAGAGTGGGAAGTAGCGGCACAGATACGCAGTATTTT.